What follows is one T cell receptor beta chain and its context. The antigen remains unidentified. 200 to 250 ng DNA, about 33,000 T cell genomes, went into each sorted-subset replicate PCR. Sequencing used immunoSEQ multiplex PCR; TCRdb keeps in-frame clones, though not all of them. The sample holds about 1 million clones; roughly 75% are singletons and the top ten take around 1.5%. Donors comprised healthy HIV-negative adults lacking recent acute infections or vaccinations. This entry comes from a study of shared clonotypes between healthy human individuals. Study outcomes and limitations: Some clonotypes were shared by all four sorted-subset donors, while others were not shared. The non-shared ones had lower generation probabilities than the shared ones.

The CDR3 runs to 13 residues. V lost 4 bases, J lost 2 bases, and 1 base stayed unmatched. Germline V lookup: CDR1 MGHRA, CDR2 YSYEKL. The clonotype comes from a young man in good health. What was sequenced was memory CD4+ T cells sorted from blood. Subset indicated: CD45RA-negative fraction. This chain uses TRBV4-1 with TRBJ2-7; 8 positions agree with TRBD1. The DNA of the CDR3 is TGCGCCAGCAGCCCAGGGGGCCCCTACGAGCAGTACTTC. Translated, it gives CASSPGGPYEQYF.